This T cell receptor beta chain was obtained from a study of blood T cells in healthy people across ages. This clonotype was seen only once. Sample-barcoded 5' priming and a J-beta primer mix drove a second PCR of about 6 to 12 cycles. TCRdb recomputed calls from the 5' RACE reads with MiXCR, one row per CDR3 protein. The sample holds some 1.4 million distinct CDR3 sequences, approximately 42% seen once. The ends were cut back, 2 bases at V and 3 bases at J, with 10 bases in the middle. There are 14 residues in the CDR3. This TCR derives from a woman between 18 and 29 years old in good health. Material: blood. The chain has TRBV12-3 or TRBV12-4 and TRBJ1-2; D remains ambiguous. For the CDR3, the DNA is TGTGCCAGCAGTTTATACGGGTTTTACTATGGCTACACCTTC. Translating it yields CASSLYGFYYGYTF.